This TCR beta chain was sequenced in a study of T-cell memory formation after mild COVID-19. In TCRdb, the 5' RACE reads were re-called with MiXCR into one record per CDR3 protein. The sample comprises about 430,000 distinct CDR3 sequences, 15% to 20% of which are singletons, and under 25% rests with the top ten. The length of the CDR3 is 15 residues. The germline V gene encodes CDR1 SGHRS and CDR2 YFSETQ. V lost 4 bases, J lost 4 bases, and 17 bases lay in between. The V gene is TRBV5-1, the J gene TRBJ2-5; the D gene is possibly TRBD2 (7 bases). The specimen was PBMCs or a T cell subset sorted from them (not recorded which). This TCR derives from a man younger than 30 who had mild COVID-19 (a few samples of this study predate the infection). Cell type and time point are not known. CDR3 in amino acids: CASSMNRAGAETQYF. CDR3 DNA sequence: TGCGCCAGCAGCATGAACAGGGCGGGAGCAGAGACCCAGTACTTC.